What follows is one T cell receptor (beta chain) and its context. Its antigen is undetermined. The data were obtained in a study of cytomegalovirus exposure and HLA in healthy donors. Study-level information: An earlier analysis identified 95 million to 120 million unique TCR beta sequences in some 180 million T cells.

The PCR made use of 60 Vbeta and 13 Jbeta primers. Sequenced by immunoSEQ multiplex PCR; TCRdb stores in-frame clones only, minus some. The table has over 150,000 clones, 80% to 90% seen once. Notes on the study in general: Clonal expansion, a later analysis showed, was greater in HLA-associated TCR beta chains than in equally common others.

The material sequenced was PBMCs. The receptor was derived from a man aged 45-60 years in good health and CMV-seropositive.

CDR3: CASSPPSGQVYEKLFF. Here the CDR3 DNA reads TGTGCCAGCTCACCACCGTCGGGACAGGTTTATGAAAAACTGTTTTTT. V is TRBV18 and J is TRBJ1-4; 8 bases fit TRBD1. The germline V gene encodes CDR1 KGHSH and CDR2 LQKENI. The CDR3 covers 16 residues. Trimming cost V 0 bases and J 6 bases; bases outside gene matches: 6.